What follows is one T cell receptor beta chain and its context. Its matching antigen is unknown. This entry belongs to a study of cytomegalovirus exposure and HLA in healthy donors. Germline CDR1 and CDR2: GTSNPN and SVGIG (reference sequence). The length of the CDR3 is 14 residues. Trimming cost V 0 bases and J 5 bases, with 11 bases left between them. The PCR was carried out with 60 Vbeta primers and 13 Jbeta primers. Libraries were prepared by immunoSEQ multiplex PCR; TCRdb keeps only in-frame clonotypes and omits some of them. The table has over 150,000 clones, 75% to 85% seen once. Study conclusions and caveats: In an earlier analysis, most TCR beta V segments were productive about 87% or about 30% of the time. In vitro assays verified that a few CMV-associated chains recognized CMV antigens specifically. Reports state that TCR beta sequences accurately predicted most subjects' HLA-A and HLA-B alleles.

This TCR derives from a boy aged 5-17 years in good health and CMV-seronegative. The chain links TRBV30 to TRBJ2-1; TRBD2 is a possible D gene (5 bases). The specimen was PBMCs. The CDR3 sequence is CAWSVRRVHNEQFF. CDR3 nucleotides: TGTGCCTGGAGTGTACGGCGGGTACACAATGAGCAGTTCTTC.